This record concerns one T cell receptor (beta chain) sequence. This clone was picked up one time. It lacks a known antigen. No quality values exist for individual bases; no much larger clone is one base distant. The data belong to a study of shared clonotypes between healthy human individuals (dated by TCRdb to 2018 to 2020). For context, the study as a whole: A few men and two women, aged 18 to 49 years, made up the cohort. For each donor, three plates each were used for CD4 naive and CD4 memory, two plates were used for CD8 naive, and one plate was used for CD8 memory. Different laboratories and diverse techniques were used to prepare libraries and sequence TCR repertoires, to increase sequencing depth and limit assay-specific biases. Each donor's leukapheresis produced roughly between about 0.85 and 10 billion PBMCs. The study deeply sequenced blood TCR repertoires of about 5 healthy adults to estimate repertoire size and the extent of clonotype sharing between individuals.

Healthy HIV-negative adults with no recently reported acute infections or vaccinations were included as donors. All donors were Caucasian adults living in Nashville, Tennessee, USA. CD4+ T cells were enriched through magnetic negative selection, after which naive cells were positively selected on CD45RA and the remaining negative fraction served as the memory subset. Blood was obtained by leukapheresis, after which PBMCs were separated by Ficoll-Histopaque density gradient centrifugation and cryopreserved in liquid nitrogen vapor phase. Purity and quantity of every magnetically sorted T cell population were checked by analytical flow cytometry. Genomic DNA was isolated from each sorted fraction and quantified by UV absorbance on a Nanodrop 2000c. The CDR3 measures 18 amino acids from cysteine to phenylalanine. Only CDR3 DNA is held: 54 bases, read in frame from base 1. V is pruned by 2 bases and J by 0 bases, leaving 11 bases of the junction without a gene match. CDR1 and CDR2 (KGHSH, LQKENI) derive from the germline V gene.

The study at large found these results: Only blood was sampled, and tissue TCR repertoires likely differ from those in blood. Based on pairwise subsampling, the degree of clonotype sharing among donors was expected to be affected by sequencing depth. Clonotypes shared by all four sorted-subset donors showed higher generation probabilities than non-shared clonotypes. Approximately 5% of naive CD4, roughly 3.6% of naive CD8, roughly 2.4% of memory CD4, and 0.35% to 0.5% of memory CD8 clonotypes were shared across several donors. The small number of donors limited the genetic and exposure-history diversity represented. Even with the large sequencing depth, rarefaction of the sorted-subset datasets indicated that sequencing was incomplete. Larger estimated clonotype richness was generally found for naive subsets than for memory subsets.

Using the deep immunoSEQ assay, TCR CDR3 regions were amplified from genomic DNA by multiplex PCR. For each cell subset, the extracted genomic DNA was distributed evenly across all wells of several immunoSEQ 96-well plates, and each plate served as one replicate. For sorted subsets, each replicate PCR was loaded with 200 to 250 ng genomic DNA, equivalent to some 27,000 T cell genomes. The purified libraries were quantified using a Qubit 3.0 fluorometer, sized with a Bioanalyzer 2100, and then quantified again using the KAPA Library Quantification kit. Every immunoSEQ 96-well plate was sequenced on a dedicated single-read 150-cycle Illumina NextSeq 550 flow cell. On the study's bioinformatics: Because only junctional sequences without quality scores were contained in the immunoSEQ output, filtering matching that applied to full-length reads could not be performed. To assign V/J genes and CDR3, sequences were annotated using PyIR, a Python wrapper for IgBLAST v1.9, with IMGT germline references. Reads were filtered out if the reads had weak V/J assignments (E-value above 1e-6), no CDR3, stop codons, out-of-frame junctions, or ambiguous translated residues. A V3J clonotype was defined by an identical inferred V gene, J gene, and CDR3 amino acid sequence. Percentage overlap between repertoires was calculated by dividing the number of shared unique clonotypes by the size of the smaller repertoire. Three approaches were used to assess repertoire richness: RTK rarefaction, the Chao1 estimator, and Recon v2.1 estimates of unobserved clonotypes. For all TCRbeta clonotypes obtained by the gDNA method from a few donors, generation probabilities were computed with OLGA. What TCRdb holds here is the immuneACCESS table cut down to in-frame rearrangements. Part of the clones is not present; checked against another copy, under half of the missing clones reflect an unresolved V gene, and the others are unexplained. V and J calls plus clone size are reproduced from that table; the DNA served to infer D and trimming. Recorded for this sample are 2,500,000 or so clones; about 92% of them occurred a single time. Roughly 0.14% of the sample goes to the ten largest clones.

The receptor was isolated from a man aged 18 to 30 in good health. This sequence uses TRBV18 and TRBJ1-2, with TRBD1 identical over 8 junction bases. Sequenced: naive CD4+ T cells sorted from blood. What this sample's cell subset or site label stands for: CD45RA+ positively selected. The CDR3 loop reads CASSPNRQGSGSNYGYTF. The DNA sequence is given as TGTGCCAGCTCACCAAATCGACAGGGGTCGGGGTCTAACTATGGCTACACCTTC.